Here is one T cell receptor (beta chain) with its context. Antigen: not known. The data originate from a study of cytomegalovirus exposure and HLA in healthy donors. Study information: In a previous analysis, 117 million unique TCR beta sequences were found from roughly 180 million T cells. Whole-study findings and limits: The study recorded about 150 TCR beta chains that were cytomegalovirus-associated.

Trimming cost V 7 bases and J 0 bases; bases outside gene matches: 3. CDR3 length: 14 amino acids. CDR1 is LNHDA, CDR2 SQIVND, per germline (reference sequence). This PCR relied on a set of 60 Vbeta primers and 13 Jbeta primers. Data came from immunoSEQ multiplex PCR; TCRdb stores just in-frame clones and leaves some out. The sample features 200,000 or so clones, with roughly 0.74% in its top ten. V and J are TRBV19 and TRBJ2-1, with 7 bases that match TRBD2. This clonotype was obtained from a boy aged 5-17 years in good health and CMV-seronegative. Sequenced: PBMCs. The CDR3 loop is CASISSGSYNEQFF. CDR3 DNA sequence: TGTGCCAGTATCTCTAGCGGCTCCTACAATGAGCAGTTCTTC. The entire variable domain, with the rest obtained from reference TRBV19 and TRBJ2-1, is as follows: DGGITQSPKYLFRKEGQNVTLSCEQNLNHDAMYWYRQDPGQGLRLIYYSQIVNDFQKGDIAEGYSVSREKKESFPLTVTSAQKNPTAFYLCASISSGSYNEQFFGPGTRLTVL.